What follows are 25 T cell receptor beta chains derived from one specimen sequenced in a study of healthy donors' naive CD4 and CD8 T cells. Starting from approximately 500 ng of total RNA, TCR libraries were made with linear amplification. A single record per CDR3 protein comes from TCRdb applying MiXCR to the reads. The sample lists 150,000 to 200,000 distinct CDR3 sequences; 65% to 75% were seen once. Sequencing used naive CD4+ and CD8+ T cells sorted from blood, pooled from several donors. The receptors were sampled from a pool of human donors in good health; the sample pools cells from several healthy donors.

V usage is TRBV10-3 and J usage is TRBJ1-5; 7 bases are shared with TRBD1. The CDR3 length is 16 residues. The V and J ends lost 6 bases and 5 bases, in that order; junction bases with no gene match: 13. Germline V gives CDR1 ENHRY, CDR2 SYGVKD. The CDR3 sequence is CAISDPDRDVDQPQHF. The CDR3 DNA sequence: TGTGCCATCAGCGACCCCGACAGGGATGTCGATCAGCCCCAGCATTTT.

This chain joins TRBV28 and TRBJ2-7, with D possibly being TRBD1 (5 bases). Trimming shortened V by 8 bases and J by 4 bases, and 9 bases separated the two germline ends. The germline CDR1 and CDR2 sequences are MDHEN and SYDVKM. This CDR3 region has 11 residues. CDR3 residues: CASETAYEQYF. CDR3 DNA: TGTGCCAGCGAGACAGCTTACGAGCAGTACTTC.

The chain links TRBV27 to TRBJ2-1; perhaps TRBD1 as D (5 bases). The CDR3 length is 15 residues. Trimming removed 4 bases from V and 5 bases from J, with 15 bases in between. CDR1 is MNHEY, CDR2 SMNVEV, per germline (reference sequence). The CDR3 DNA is TGTGCCAGCAGTTCAGGGATTCCGGCCCACAATGAGCAGTTCTTC. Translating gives CASSSGIPAHNEQFF.

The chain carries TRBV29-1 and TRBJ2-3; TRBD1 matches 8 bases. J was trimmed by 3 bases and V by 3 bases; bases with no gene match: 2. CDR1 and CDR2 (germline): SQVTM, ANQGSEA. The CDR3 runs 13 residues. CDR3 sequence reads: CSVDGTGTDTQYF. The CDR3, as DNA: TGCAGCGTTGACGGGACAGGTACAGATACGCAGTATTTT.

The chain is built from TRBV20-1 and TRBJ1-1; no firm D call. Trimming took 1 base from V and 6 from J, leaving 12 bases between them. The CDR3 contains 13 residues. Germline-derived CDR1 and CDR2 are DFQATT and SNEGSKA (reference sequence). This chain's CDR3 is CSARVPEWSEAFF. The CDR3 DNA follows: TGCAGTGCTAGAGTGCCAGAATGGTCTGAAGCTTTCTTT.

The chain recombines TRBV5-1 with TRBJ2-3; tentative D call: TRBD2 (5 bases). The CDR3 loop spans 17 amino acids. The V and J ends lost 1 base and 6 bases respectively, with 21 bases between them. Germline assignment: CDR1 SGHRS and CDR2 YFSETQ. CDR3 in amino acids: CASSLPLLDLSRDTQYF. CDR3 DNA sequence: TGCGCCAGCAGCTTGCCGTTACTAGATCTTTCTAGGGATACGCAGTATTTT.

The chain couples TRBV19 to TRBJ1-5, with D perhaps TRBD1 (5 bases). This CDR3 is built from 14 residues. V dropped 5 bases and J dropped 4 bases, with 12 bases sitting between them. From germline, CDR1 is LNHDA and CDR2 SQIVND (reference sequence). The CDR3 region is CASSADSKNQPQHF. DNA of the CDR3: TGTGCCAGTAGTGCCGACAGTAAGAATCAGCCCCAGCATTTT. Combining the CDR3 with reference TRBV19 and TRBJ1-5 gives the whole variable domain DGGITQSPKYLFRKEGQNVTLSCEQNLNHDAMYWYRQDPGQGLRLIYYSQIVNDFQKGDIAEGYSVSREKKESFPLTVTSAQKNPTAFYLCASSADSKNQPQHFGDGTRLSIL.

The CDR3 bases are TGTGCCAGCAGACCGCTGACGCTGAGCTCCTATAATTCACCCCTCCACTTT. Translating it yields CASRPLTLSSYNSPLHF. The chain couples TRBV12-3 or TRBV12-4 to TRBJ1-6; no reliable D call. Trimming removed 6 bases from V and 0 bases from J, with 15 bases in between. The length of the CDR3 is 17 residues.

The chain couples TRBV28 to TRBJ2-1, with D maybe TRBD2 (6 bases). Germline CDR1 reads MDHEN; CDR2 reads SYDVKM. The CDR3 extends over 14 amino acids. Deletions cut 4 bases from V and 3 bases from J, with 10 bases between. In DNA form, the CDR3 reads TGTGCCAGCAGTTCAATCGGGGGCTACAATGAGCAGTTCTTC. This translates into CASSSIGGYNEQFF.

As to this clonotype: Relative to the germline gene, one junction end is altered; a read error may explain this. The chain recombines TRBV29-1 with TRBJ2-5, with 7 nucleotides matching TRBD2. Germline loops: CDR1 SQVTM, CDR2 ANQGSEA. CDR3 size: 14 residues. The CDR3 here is CSVVPTSDQEAQYF. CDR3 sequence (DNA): TGCAGCGTTGTCCCCACTAGCGACCAAGAGGCCCAGTACTTC.

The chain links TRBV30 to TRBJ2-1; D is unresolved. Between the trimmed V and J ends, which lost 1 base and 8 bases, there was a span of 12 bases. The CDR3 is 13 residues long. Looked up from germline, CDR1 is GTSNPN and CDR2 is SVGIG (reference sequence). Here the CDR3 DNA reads TGTGCCTGGAGTGAGCAGAGGATGCATGAGCAGTTCTTC. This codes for CAWSEQRMHEQFF.

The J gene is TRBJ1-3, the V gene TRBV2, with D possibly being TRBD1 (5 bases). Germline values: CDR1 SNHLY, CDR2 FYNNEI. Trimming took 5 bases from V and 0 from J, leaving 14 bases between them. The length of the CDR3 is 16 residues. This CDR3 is CASSSPGTGSGNTIYF. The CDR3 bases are TGTGCCAGCAGTTCACCCGGGACGGGCTCTGGAAACACCATATATTTT. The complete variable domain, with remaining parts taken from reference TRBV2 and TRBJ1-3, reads EPEVTQTPSHQVTQMGQEVILRCVPISNHLYFYWYRQILGQKVEFLVSFYNNEISEKSEIFDDQFSVERPDGSNFTLKIRSTKLEDSAMYFCASSSPGTGSGNTIYFGEGSWLTVV.

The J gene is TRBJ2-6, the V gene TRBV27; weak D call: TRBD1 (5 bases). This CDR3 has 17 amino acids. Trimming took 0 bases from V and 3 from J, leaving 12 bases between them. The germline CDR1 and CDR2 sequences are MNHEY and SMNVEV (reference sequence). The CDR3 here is CASSLSQGTDGANVLTF. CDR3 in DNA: TGTGCCAGCAGTTTATCTCAGGGTACGGATGGGGCCAACGTCCTGACTTTC.

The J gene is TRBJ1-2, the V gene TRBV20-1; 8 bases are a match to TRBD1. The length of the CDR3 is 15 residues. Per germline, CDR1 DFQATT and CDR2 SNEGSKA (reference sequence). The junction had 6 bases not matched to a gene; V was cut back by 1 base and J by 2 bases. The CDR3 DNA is TGCAGTGCTAGAGGGTCGTCAGGGGGCAACTATGGCTACACCTTC. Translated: CSARGSSGGNYGYTF.

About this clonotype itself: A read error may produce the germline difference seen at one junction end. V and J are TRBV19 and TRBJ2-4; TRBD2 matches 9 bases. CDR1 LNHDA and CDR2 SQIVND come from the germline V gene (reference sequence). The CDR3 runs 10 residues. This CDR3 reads CASSDPGLAF. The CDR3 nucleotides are TGTGCCAGTAGCGATCCGGGACTAGCTTTC.

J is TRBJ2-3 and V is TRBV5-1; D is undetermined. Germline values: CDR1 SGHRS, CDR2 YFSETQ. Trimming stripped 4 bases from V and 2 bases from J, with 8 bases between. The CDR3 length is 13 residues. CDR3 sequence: CASSENPTDTQYF. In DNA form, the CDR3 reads TGCGCCAGCAGCGAAAATCCCACAGATACGCAGTATTTT.

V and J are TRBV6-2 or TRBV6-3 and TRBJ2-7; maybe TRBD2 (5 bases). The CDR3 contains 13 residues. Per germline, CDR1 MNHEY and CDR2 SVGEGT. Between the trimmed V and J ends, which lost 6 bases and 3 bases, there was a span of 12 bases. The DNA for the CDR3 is TGTGCCAGCAGCCCGGCCGGGGTCTACGAGCAGTACTTC. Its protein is CASSPAGVYEQYF.

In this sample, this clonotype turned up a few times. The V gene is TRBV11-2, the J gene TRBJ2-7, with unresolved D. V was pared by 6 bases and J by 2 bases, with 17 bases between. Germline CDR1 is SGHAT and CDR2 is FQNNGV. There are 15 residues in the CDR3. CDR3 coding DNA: TGTGCCAGCAGACCTACTGATGGCGGCACCTACGAGCAGTACTTC. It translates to CASRPTDGGTYEQYF.

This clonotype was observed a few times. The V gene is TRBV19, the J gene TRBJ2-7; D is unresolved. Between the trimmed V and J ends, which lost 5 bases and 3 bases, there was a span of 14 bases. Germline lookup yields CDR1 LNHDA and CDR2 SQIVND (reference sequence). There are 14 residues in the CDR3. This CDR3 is CASSPRTRSYEQYF. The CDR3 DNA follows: TGTGCCAGTAGTCCCCGGACCAGAAGCTACGAGCAGTACTTC.

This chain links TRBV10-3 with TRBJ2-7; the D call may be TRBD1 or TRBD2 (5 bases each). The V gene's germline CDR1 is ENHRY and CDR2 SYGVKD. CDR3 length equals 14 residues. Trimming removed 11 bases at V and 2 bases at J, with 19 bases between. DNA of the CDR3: TGTGCCTCATCGTCGGCCAGGGAGACCTACGAGCAGTACTTC. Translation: CASSSARETYEQYF.

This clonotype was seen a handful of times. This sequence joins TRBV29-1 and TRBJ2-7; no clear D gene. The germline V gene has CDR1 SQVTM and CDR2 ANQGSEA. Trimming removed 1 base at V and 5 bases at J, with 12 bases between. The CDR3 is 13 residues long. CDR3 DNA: TGCAGCGTTGAAGGGGTAGGGCATAACGAGCAGTACTTC. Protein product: CSVEGVGHNEQYF.

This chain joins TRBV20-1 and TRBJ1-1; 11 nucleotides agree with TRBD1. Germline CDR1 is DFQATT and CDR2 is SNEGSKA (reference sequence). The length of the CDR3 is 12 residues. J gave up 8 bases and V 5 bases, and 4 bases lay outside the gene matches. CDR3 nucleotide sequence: TGCAGTGCTCCTCGGACAGGGGGCGAAGCTTTCTTT. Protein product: CSAPRTGGEAFF.

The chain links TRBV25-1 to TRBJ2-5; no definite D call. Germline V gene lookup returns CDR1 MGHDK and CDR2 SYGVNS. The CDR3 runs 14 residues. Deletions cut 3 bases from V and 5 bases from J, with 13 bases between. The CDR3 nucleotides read TGTGCCAGCAGTGATATCGGCCAGGCGGAGACCCAGTACTTC. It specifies CASSDIGQAETQYF.

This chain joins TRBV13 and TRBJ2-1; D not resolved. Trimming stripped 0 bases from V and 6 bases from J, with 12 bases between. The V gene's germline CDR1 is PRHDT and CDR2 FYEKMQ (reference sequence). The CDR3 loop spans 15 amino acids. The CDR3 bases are TGTGCCAGCAGCTTAGGGAGACTGCCCTCCAATGAGCAGTTCTTC. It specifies CASSLGRLPSNEQFF.

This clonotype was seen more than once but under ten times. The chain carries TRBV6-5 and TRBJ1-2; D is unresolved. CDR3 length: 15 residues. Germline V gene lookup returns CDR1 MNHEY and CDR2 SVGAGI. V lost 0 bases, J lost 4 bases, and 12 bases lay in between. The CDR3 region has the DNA TGTGCCAGCAGTTACTCGAGAGTTGGCGCCTATGGCTACACCTTC. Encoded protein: CASSYSRVGAYGYTF.